This passage covers 10 T cell receptor beta chains from one sample sequenced in a study of blood T cell repertoires in COVID-19. Method: immunoSEQ multiplex PCR; TCRdb's copy keeps in-frame clones and lacks some. The sample records 150,000 to 200,000 clones, 80% to 95% being singletons. The specimen sequenced was peripheral blood. All receptors come from a woman between 45 and 65 years old with acute or convalescent COVID-19.

The chain combines TRBV24-1 with TRBJ2-3; tentatively, D is TRBD1 (6 bases). The length of the CDR3 is 16 residues. Between the trimmed V and J ends, which lost 8 bases and 0 bases, there was a span of 17 bases. Germline assignment: CDR1 KGHDR and CDR2 SFDVKD. CDR3 in DNA: TGTGCCACCAATGTTCGCAGGGGTCATAGCACAGATACGCAGTATTTT. This translates into CATNVRRGHSTDTQYF.

This clone was seen once. V usage is TRBV6-1 and J usage is TRBJ1-2; a possible D gene is TRBD1 (5 bases). Germline assignment: CDR1 MNHNS and CDR2 SASEGT. V was cut by 1 base and J by 7 bases, with 19 bases left in between. This CDR3 is 16 amino acids long. As DNA, the CDR3 is TGTGCCAGCAGTGAAGGCGGGGGACTCTCATCGGGTGGCTACACCTTC. Amino acids: CASSEGGGLSSGGYTF.

This chain uses TRBV24-1 with TRBJ1-2, with a tentative D call TRBD1 (5 bases). This CDR3 is 12 amino acids long. The ends were cut back, 9 bases at V and 6 bases at J, with 13 bases in the middle. Germline CDR1 KGHDR, CDR2 SFDVKD. CDR3 residues: CATASTEDGYTF. The CDR3 bases are TGTGCCACCGCCTCGACAGAGGATGGCTACACCTTC.

The chain links TRBV30 to TRBJ1-3; 9 nucleotides agree with TRBD1. Looked up from germline, CDR1 is GTSNPN and CDR2 is SVGIG (reference sequence). Unmatched junction bases numbered 18, after V lost 3 bases and J lost 3 bases. The CDR3 loop spans 19 amino acids. The CDR3 DNA reads TGTGCCTGGAGCACCAAGCCTTGGGACAGGGACCTTTTTGGAAACACCATATATTTT. Residues: CAWSTKPWDRDLFGNTIYF.

The chain recombines TRBV7-8 with TRBJ1-5, with TRBD1 as a possible D gene (6 bases). The germline V gene encodes CDR1 SGHVS and CDR2 FQNEAQ. V lost 4 bases and J lost 3, with 10 bases in between. The CDR3 totals 14 residues. This chain's CDR3 is CASSSRDNNQPQHF. The CDR3 DNA is TGTGCCAGCAGCTCCCGGGACAACAATCAGCCCCAGCATTTT.

The CDR3 reads CASSSLQGDSPLHF. Here the CDR3 DNA reads TGTGCCAGCAGCTCCTTACAGGGTGACTCACCCCTCCACTTT. The chain recombines TRBV7-9 with TRBJ1-6; D perhaps matches TRBD1 (6 bases). The CDR3 spans 14 residues. Germline assignment: CDR1 SEHNR and CDR2 FQNEAQ (reference sequence). The V gene lost 4 bases and the J gene lost 10 bases, with 14 bases spanning the gap. The variable domain in full, completed from reference TRBV7-9 and TRBJ1-6, reads DTGVSQNPRHKITKRGQNVTFRCDPISEHNRLYWYRQTLGQGPEFLTYFQNEAQLEKSRLLSDRFSAERPKGSFSTLEIQRTEQGDSAMYLCASSSLQGDSPLHFGNGTRLTVT.

This clone was seen a handful of times. The chain couples TRBV7-2 to TRBJ1-5; D gene uncertain. Germline V gene data show CDR1 as SGHTA and CDR2 as FQGNSA. V was clipped by 1 base and J by 4 bases, with 5 bases between them. This CDR3 has 13 residues. DNA of the CDR3: TGTGCCAGCAGCTTAGTCCAAAATCAGCCCCAGCATTTT. Translated: CASSLVQNQPQHF. The full variable domain, in which reference TRBV7-2 and TRBJ1-5 provide the parts outside the CDR3, is GAGVSQSPSNKVTEKGKDVELRCDPISGHTALYWYRQSLGQGLEFLIYFQGNSAPDKSGLPSDRFSAERTGGSVSTLTIQRTQQEDSAVYLCASSLVQNQPQHFGDGTRLSIL.

The rearrangement links TRBV3-1 (or the pseudogene TRBV3-2) to TRBJ2-5; 10 bases align to TRBD1. Germline assignment: CDR1 LGHDT and CDR2 YNNKEL (reference sequence). After removal of 4 bases from V and 3 bases from J, the junction contained 2 bases not matched to a gene. This CDR3 is 14 amino acids long. The CDR3 DNA is TGTGCCAGCAGCCGTGGGACAGGGGAAGAGACCCAGTACTTC. Protein: CASSRGTGEETQYF.

This clone was recorded once. The chain has TRBV19 and TRBJ2-3; tentative D call: TRBD1 (8 bases). CDR3 size: 14 residues. Germline-derived CDR1 and CDR2 are LNHDA and SQIVND (reference sequence). With 9 bases removed from V and 2 bases from J, the gap between germline ends came to 15 bases. CDR3 nucleotide sequence: TGTGCCAGCCGGGAGGACAGGGACACAGATACGCAGTATTTT. The encoded protein is CASREDRDTDTQYF.

This rearrangement joins TRBV11-2 to TRBJ2-6, with D unresolved. CDR1 SGHAT and CDR2 FQNNGV come from the germline V gene. The CDR3 is 12 amino acids. Trimming took 5 bases from V and 3 from J, leaving 2 bases between them. The CDR3 loop is CASSLGANVLTF. CDR3 bases: TGTGCCAGCAGCCTTGGGGCCAACGTCCTGACTTTC.